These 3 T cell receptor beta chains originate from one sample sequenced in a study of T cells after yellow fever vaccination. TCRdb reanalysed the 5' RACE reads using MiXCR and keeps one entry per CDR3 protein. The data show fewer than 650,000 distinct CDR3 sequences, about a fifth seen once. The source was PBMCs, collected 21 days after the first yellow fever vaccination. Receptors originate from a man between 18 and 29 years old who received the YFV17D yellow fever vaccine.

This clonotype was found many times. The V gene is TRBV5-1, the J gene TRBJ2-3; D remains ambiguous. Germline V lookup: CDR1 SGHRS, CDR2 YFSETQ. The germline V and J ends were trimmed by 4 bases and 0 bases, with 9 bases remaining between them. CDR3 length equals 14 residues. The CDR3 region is CASSPTPSTDTQYF. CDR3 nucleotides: TGCGCCAGCAGCCCAACGCCCAGCACAGATACGCAGTATTTT.

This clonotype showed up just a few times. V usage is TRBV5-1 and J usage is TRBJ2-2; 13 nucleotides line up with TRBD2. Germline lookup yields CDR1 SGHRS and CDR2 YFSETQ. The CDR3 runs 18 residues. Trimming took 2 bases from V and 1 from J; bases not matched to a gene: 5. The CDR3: CASSFGLAGAKNTGELFF. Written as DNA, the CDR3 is TGCGCCAGCAGCTTCGGACTAGCGGGGGCCAAGAACACCGGGGAGCTGTTTTTT.

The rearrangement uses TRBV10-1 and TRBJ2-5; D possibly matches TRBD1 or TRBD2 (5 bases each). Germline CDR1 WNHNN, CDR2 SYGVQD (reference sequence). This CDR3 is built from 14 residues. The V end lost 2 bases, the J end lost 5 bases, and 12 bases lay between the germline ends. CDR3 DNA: TGCGCCAGCAGTGAGAGGACAACGGGGGAGACCCAGTACTTC. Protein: CASSERTTGETQYF.